The TCR beta chain under discussion was sequenced for a study of blood T cell repertoires in COVID-19. Study-level background: PBMCs, B-cell-depleted T cells, or T cells were the source of the cDNA or gDNA that made up the material.

Participants spanned ages roughly 18 to 90 years and resided in roughly 26 US areas. This clone was seen just once. Original analysis: How many nucleated cells were present was estimated from reference gene primer amplification. Sequencing was performed with immunoSEQ multiplex PCR; in TCRdb, only in-frame clones are kept and a portion is missing. V, J and clone size reflect that table, while D and trimming were determined from the DNA. The sample carries 200,000 to 250,000 clones, approximately 86% recorded once. The V segment lost 4 bases and the J segment 6 bases; nucleotides outside the gene matches: 9. This CDR3 spans 17 amino acids. Germline V gene sequence: CDR1 MNHEY, CDR2 SMNVEV (reference sequence).

This rearrangement joins TRBV27 to TRBJ2-2; TRBD1 matches 12 bases. This TCR derives from a woman aged 50 to 60 with acute COVID-19. What was sequenced was PBMCs or T cells enriched from blood (not recorded which). The CDR3: CASSSPRDRGLSGELFF. In DNA form, the CDR3 reads TGTGCCAGCAGTTCCCCCCGGGACAGGGGGCTTTCCGGGGAGCTGTTTTTT.